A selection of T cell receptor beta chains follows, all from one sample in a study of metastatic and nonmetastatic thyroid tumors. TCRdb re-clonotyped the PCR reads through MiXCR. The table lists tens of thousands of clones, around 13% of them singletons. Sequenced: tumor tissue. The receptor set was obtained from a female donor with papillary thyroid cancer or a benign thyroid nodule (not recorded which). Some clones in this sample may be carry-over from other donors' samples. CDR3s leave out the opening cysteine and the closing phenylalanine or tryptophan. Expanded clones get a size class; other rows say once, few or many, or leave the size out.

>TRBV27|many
ASSLWLYQPQH
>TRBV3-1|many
ASSQERSGATQY
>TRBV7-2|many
ASSSDSYYGYT
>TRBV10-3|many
AISAGTSNTGELF
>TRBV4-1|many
ASSQEARSYEQY
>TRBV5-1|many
ASSITGNRGTEAF
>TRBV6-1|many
ASGDRGIYEQY
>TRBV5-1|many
ASSLALGGNTEAF
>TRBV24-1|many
ATSRAGPNTGELF
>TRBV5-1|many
ASSLEGANTGELF
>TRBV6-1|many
ASKMGRSNTGELF
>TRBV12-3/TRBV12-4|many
ASSFRRLEGGGQY
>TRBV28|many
ASSFVGSARGDTQY
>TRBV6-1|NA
ASSPASGGTDTQY
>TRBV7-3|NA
ASSLGARDTQY
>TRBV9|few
ASSVESRGRDTQY
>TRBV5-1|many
ASSLEGARDNSPLH
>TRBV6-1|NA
ASSATGGNSPLH
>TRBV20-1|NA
SAANPLGLVGYEQY
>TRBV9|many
ASSFQGSGANVLT